Presented here are 11 T cell receptor beta chains from one specimen sequenced in a study of blood T cell repertoires in COVID-19. Here immunoSEQ multiplex PCR was the method, and the copy in TCRdb shows in-frame clones only, minus some. The table has roughly 260,000 clones, roughly 84% seen once. The specimen sequenced was peripheral blood. The receptors here all came from a woman in her thirties or forties who had recovered from COVID-19.

The genes are TRBV7-8 and TRBJ2-7; D not resolved. CDR3 length: 13 amino acids. Deletions cut 1 base from V and 1 base from J, with 5 bases between. The germline V gene has CDR1 SGHVS and CDR2 FQNEAQ. CDR3 protein: CASSLVVSYEQYF. CDR3 nucleotides: TGTGCCAGCAGCTTAGTAGTTTCCTACGAGCAGTACTTC.

The CDR3 loop is CSVEWAENIQYF. The CDR3 DNA follows: TGCAGCGTTGAGTGGGCCGAAAACATTCAGTACTTC. This chain joins TRBV29-1 and TRBJ2-4; D uncertain. There are 12 residues in the CDR3. Trimming removed 3 bases from V and 5 bases from J, with 8 bases in between. CDR1 SQVTM and CDR2 ANQGSEA come from the germline V gene.

The V gene is TRBV4-2, the J gene TRBJ2-2, with 11 bases that match TRBD1. In germline, CDR1 is LGHNA, CDR2 YNFKEQ. V lost 2 bases, J lost 4 bases, and 9 bases stayed unmatched. The CDR3 has 18 amino acids. CDR3 coding DNA: TGTGCCAGCAGCCAACTACCGTGGACAGGGGGCATCACCGGGGAGCTGTTTTTT. This codes for CASSQLPWTGGITGELFF.

V is TRBV7-2 and J is TRBJ2-1, with a tentative D call TRBD2 (6 bases). The V gene lost 5 bases and the J gene lost 2 bases, with 13 bases spanning the gap. The CDR3 consists of 15 residues. Per the germline V gene, CDR1 is SGHTA and CDR2 is FQGNSA. CDR3 sequence reads: CASSPRGRTYNEQFF. The CDR3 DNA reads as TGTGCCAGCAGCCCCCGGGGGAGGACCTACAATGAGCAGTTCTTC.

The chain uses TRBV6-5 and TRBJ1-2, with 7 bases identical to TRBD1. With 4 bases clipped from V and 6 bases from J, the junction kept 11 bases outside the gene matches. The CDR3 runs 15 residues. CDR1 is MNHEY, CDR2 SVGAGI, per germline. The CDR3 sequence is CASSSYRQGFHGYTF. DNA for the CDR3: TGTGCCAGCAGTTCCTACCGACAGGGATTCCATGGCTACACCTTC.

This clone is a singleton in its sample. This rearrangement joins TRBV6-2 or TRBV6-3 to TRBJ2-7; D not resolved. The germline CDR1 and CDR2 sequences are MNHEY and SVGEGT. The CDR3 is made up of 14 amino acids. The ends were cut back, 2 bases at V and 0 bases at J, with 8 bases in the middle. The CDR3 is CASSYIDSSYEQYF. CDR3 DNA: TGTGCCAGCAGTTACATCGACTCCTCCTACGAGCAGTACTTC.

This clone was observed once. V and J are TRBV2 and TRBJ2-5; 8 bases agree with TRBD1. Trimming at V came to 4 bases and at J to 7 bases, leaving 20 bases not matched to a gene. This CDR3 is 18 amino acids long. Germline CDR1 is SNHLY and CDR2 is FYNNEI. In nucleotides, the CDR3 is TGTGCCAGCAGTGCAACCAAAGGGACAGGACTCCAACGGCGGACCCAGTACTTC. Its protein product is CASSATKGTGLQRRTQYF. Full variable domain (outside the CDR3, taken from reference TRBV2 and TRBJ2-5): EPEVTQTPSHQVTQMGQEVILRCVPISNHLYFYWYRQILGQKVEFLVSFYNNEISEKSEIFDDQFSVERPDGSNFTLKIRSTKLEDSAMYFCASSATKGTGLQRRTQYFGPGTRLLVL.

The chain is built from TRBV9 and TRBJ2-2; 7 bases match TRBD1. Germline CDR1 reads SGDLS; CDR2 reads YYNGEE. The V and J ends lost 4 bases and 7 bases, in that order; junction bases with no gene match: 7. This CDR3 has 14 amino acids. CDR3 loop: CASSPRQGNGELFF. CDR3 nucleotide sequence: TGTGCCAGCAGCCCCCGACAGGGCAACGGGGAGCTGTTTTTT.

This clone occurred once. This chain connects TRBV4-3 to TRBJ2-1; 9 bases align to TRBD1. Germline lookup yields CDR1 LGHNA and CDR2 YSLEER. This CDR3 comprises 19 residues. V dropped 0 bases and J dropped 2; count of bases not matched to a gene: 11. CDR3 amino acids: CASSQERGTGQNTYNEQFF. The CDR3 DNA reads TGCGCCAGCAGCCAAGAGAGGGGGACAGGGCAGAACACCTACAATGAGCAGTTCTTC.

This clone was counted at least ten times. This CDR3 is CASSQDSYQPQHF. The CDR3 DNA reads TGTGCCAGCAGCCAAGATTCCTACCAGCCCCAGCATTTT. The chain joins TRBV4-2 to TRBJ1-5; D is unresolved. Germline V CDR1 and CDR2: LGHNA, YNFKEQ. V was trimmed by 0 bases and J by 7 bases, leaving 7 bases between them. This CDR3 contains 13 residues.

The V gene is TRBV30, the J gene TRBJ1-2, with a weak D call TRBD1 (6 bases). The V end lost 0 bases, the J end lost 7 bases, and 15 bases lay between the germline ends. This CDR3 spans 14 amino acids. From germline, CDR1 is GTSNPN and CDR2 SVGIG (reference sequence). The CDR3 here is CAWSVKGVAAGYTF. The CDR3 DNA follows: TGTGCCTGGAGTGTAAAGGGGGTGGCAGCTGGCTACACCTTC.